The 29 T cell receptor beta chains reported below all come from one sample, sequenced in a study of CD8 T cells in Susac syndrome. cDNA came from about 0.46 to 1 ug RNA primed by random hexamers. TCRdb passed the immunoSEQ multiplex PCR reads through MiXCR, listing each CDR3 protein once. The top ten clones hold 0.13% to 0.15% of a sample with 100,000 or so distinct CDR3 sequences, around 90% of them seen once. Sequenced material: CD4+ T cells from PBMCs. Receptor source: a human donor in good health.

The rearrangement links TRBV11-1 to TRBJ2-7, with 10 bases fitting TRBD1. V dropped 5 bases and J dropped 7; count of bases not matched to a gene: 11. Germline V lookup: CDR1 SGHAT, CDR2 FQDESV (reference sequence). The length of the CDR3 is 15 residues. DNA for the CDR3: TGTGCCAGCAGCGTCACCGGGACAGGGGTCGGAGAGCAGTACTTC. This gives the protein CASSVTGTGVGEQYF. Using reference TRBV11-1 and TRBJ2-7 for the parts outside the CDR3, the full variable domain is EAEVAQSPRYKITEKSQAVAFWCDPISGHATLYWYRQILGQGPELLVQFQDESVVDDSQLPKDRFSAERLKGVDSTLKIQPAELGDSAMYLCASSVTGTGVGEQYFGPGTRLTVT.

The V and J genes are TRBV6-1 and TRBJ1-1; D is uncertain. The germline CDR1 and CDR2 sequences are MNHNS and SASEGT. The CDR3 loop spans 15 amino acids. V lost 6 bases to trimming and J lost 0 bases, with 14 bases between them. The chain's CDR3 is CASSPFAGVNTEAFF. Here the CDR3 DNA reads TGTGCCAGCAGCCCCTTCGCCGGGGTGAACACTGAAGCTTTCTTT.

This sequence joins TRBV5-1 and TRBJ2-5; a weak D match, TRBD1 (5 bases). V lost 0 bases, J lost 5 bases, and 11 bases lay in between. Germline V gene lookup returns CDR1 SGHRS and CDR2 YFSETQ. The CDR3 is 14 amino acids. The CDR3: CASSLDGAWETQYF. The CDR3, as DNA: TGCGCCAGCAGCTTGGATGGGGCTTGGGAGACCCAGTACTTC.

The CDR3 sequence is CASRRSTGGKEDTQYF. CDR3 bases: TGTGCCAGCAGGAGATCGACAGGGGGCAAAGAAGATACGCAGTATTTT. The chain couples TRBV3-1 to TRBJ2-3; 10 bases map to TRBD1. The J segment lost 5 bases and the V segment lost 6 bases, leaving 11 bases of the junction unmatched. Germline V lookup: CDR1 LGHDT, CDR2 YNNKEL (reference sequence). CDR3 length: 16 residues.

The chain joins TRBV5-1 to TRBJ2-7; D is ambiguous. CDR1 SGHRS and CDR2 YFSETQ come from the germline V gene. The V end lost 0 bases, the J end lost 7 bases, and 14 bases lay between the germline ends. The CDR3 runs 14 residues. The CDR3 nucleotides are TGCGCCAGCAGCTTGGGCGACACCGGTCGGGAGCAGTACTTC. Protein product: CASSLGDTGREQYF.

The chain employs TRBV29-1 and TRBJ1-1, with 7 positions matching TRBD1. The CDR3 runs to 14 residues. Germline values: CDR1 SQVTM, CDR2 ANQGSEA. The V gene end was trimmed by 0 bases and the J gene end by 3 bases; junction bases not matched to a gene: 4. The CDR3 protein is CSVEDYRGDTEAFF. The CDR3 DNA reads as TGCAGCGTTGAAGACTACAGGGGCGACACTGAAGCTTTCTTT.

This chain joins TRBV29-1 and TRBJ1-2; D is undetermined. This CDR3 region has 10 residues. The V end lost 7 bases, the J end lost 3 bases, and 6 bases lay between the germline ends. The germline V gene encodes CDR1 SQVTM and CDR2 ANQGSEA. The CDR3 loop is CSAFDYGYTF. DNA of the CDR3: TGCAGCGCGTTTGACTATGGCTACACCTTC.

The rearrangement links TRBV9 to TRBJ2-3; D remains unclear. From germline, CDR1 is SGDLS and CDR2 YYNGEE. Trimming took 2 bases from V and 2 from J, leaving 9 bases between them. There are 14 residues in the CDR3. The DNA for the CDR3 is TGTGCCAGCAGCGTGCGAGGTTCCACAGATACGCAGTATTTT. Encoded protein: CASSVRGSTDTQYF.

The chain links TRBV29-1 to TRBJ1-6; 9 nucleotides agree with TRBD1. The CDR3 contains 15 residues. With 5 bases clipped from V and 7 bases from J, the junction kept 9 bases outside the gene matches. The germline V gene encodes CDR1 SQVTM and CDR2 ANQGSEA. DNA for the CDR3: TGCAGCGTTCCTACAGGGGGCGACGTGAATTCACCCCTCCACTTT. Protein product: CSVPTGGDVNSPLHF.

In this sample, this clonotype turned up a few times. The chain carries TRBV5-4 and TRBJ1-1, with D unclear. The CDR3 is 17 residues long. Trimming removed 0 bases at V and 3 bases at J, with 18 bases between. Germline CDR1 and CDR2: SGHNT and YYREEE (reference sequence). The CDR3 region is CASSLAAGASVHTEAFF. The CDR3 bases are TGTGCCAGCAGCTTGGCCGCGGGTGCAAGCGTGCACACTGAAGCTTTCTTT.

This clonotype is a singleton in its sample. This rearrangement joins TRBV6-2 or TRBV6-3 to TRBJ2-7; 12 nucleotides match TRBD1. Germline CDR1 is MNHEY and CDR2 is SVGEGT. The CDR3 runs 15 residues. J gave up 5 bases and V 6 bases, and 8 bases lay outside the gene matches. CDR3 in DNA: TGTGCCAGCAGATACCCGGGACAGGGGGCCCACGAGCAGTACTTC. It encodes CASRYPGQGAHEQYF.

This clonotype has just a few counts. This chain links TRBV6-2 or TRBV6-3 with TRBJ2-7, with 7 nucleotides matching TRBD1. V was clipped by 4 bases and J by 4 bases; unmatched bases: 7. Germline CDR1 reads MNHEY; CDR2 reads SVGEGT. The CDR3 length is 14 residues. CDR3 bases: TGTGCCAGCAGTTGGACAGGCCCCGATTACGAGCAGTACTTC. Its protein is CASSWTGPDYEQYF.

V and J are TRBV28 and TRBJ1-1; D unresolved. Trimming took off 7 bases at V and 5 bases at J, with 20 bases between the two ends. The CDR3 extends over 15 amino acids. Per germline, CDR1 MDHEN and CDR2 SYDVKM. The CDR3 here is CASTTGQATRTEAFF. The CDR3 coding sequence is TGTGCCAGCACGACTGGGCAGGCCACGAGGACTGAAGCTTTCTTT.

A single count supports this clonotype. The V call is TRBV5-1, the J call TRBJ2-5, with a tentative D call TRBD2 (6 bases). The germline gives CDR1 SGHRS, CDR2 YFSETQ. CDR3 size: 16 residues. V dropped 4 bases and J dropped 2 bases, with 18 bases sitting between them. This CDR3 reads CASSASGDAVQETQYF. CDR3 in DNA: TGCGCCAGCAGCGCCTCGGGGGATGCGGTACAAGAGACCCAGTACTTC.

The chain is built from TRBV5-5 and TRBJ2-5, with D maybe TRBD2 (6 bases). Germline CDR1 and CDR2: SGHKS and YYEKEE (reference sequence). The CDR3 extends over 14 amino acids. Trimming shortened V by 4 bases and J by 5 bases, and 15 bases separated the two germline ends. Here the CDR3 reads CASSLGGLLETQYF. CDR3 nucleotide sequence: TGTGCCAGCAGCCTGGGAGGTCTTCTGGAGACCCAGTACTTC. Looking up the rest from reference TRBV5-5 and TRBJ2-5 gives the full variable domain: DAGVTQSPTHLIKTRGQQVTLRCSPISGHKSVSWYQQVLGQGPQFIFQYYEKEERGRGNFPDRFSARQFPNYSSELNVNALLLGDSALYLCASSLGGLLETQYFGPGTRLLVL.

This rearrangement joins TRBV7-2 to TRBJ1-4, with TRBD1 as a possible D gene (5 bases). This CDR3 has 13 residues. Germline values: CDR1 SGHTA, CDR2 FQGNSA. Trimming pared 6 bases from V and 8 bases from J, leaving 13 bases between. The CDR3 spells CASSSGYGEKLFF. CDR3 nucleotide sequence: TGTGCCAGCAGTTCAGGGTACGGGGAAAAACTGTTTTTT.

The rearrangement joins TRBV20-1 to TRBJ1-1; no clear D gene. Germline assignment: CDR1 DFQATT and CDR2 SNEGSKA (reference sequence). Trimming took 2 bases from V and 8 from J, leaving 9 bases between them. CDR3 length: 11 amino acids. The CDR3 spells CSARLKVEAFF. CDR3 in DNA: TGCAGTGCTAGATTGAAGGTGGAAGCTTTCTTT.

The chain combines TRBV5-1 with TRBJ2-3, with 11 bases aligning to TRBD1. The CDR3 contains 15 residues. CDR1 and CDR2 from the germline V gene are SGHRS and YFSETQ. The V segment lost 4 bases and the J segment 3 bases; nucleotides outside the gene matches: 4. The CDR3 nucleotides are TGCGCCAGCAGCCGGGACAGGGGGTGGACAGATACGCAGTATTTT. Residues: CASSRDRGWTDTQYF.

The V call is TRBV6-2 or TRBV6-3, the J call TRBJ2-2; TRBD1 is a possible D gene (5 bases). The CDR3 loop spans 16 amino acids. V lost 5 bases, J lost 1 base, and 14 bases lay in between. From germline, CDR1 is MNHEY and CDR2 SVGEGT. The DNA of the CDR3 is TGTGCCAGCAGTCCCGCCCGGACACTGAACACCGGGGAGCTGTTTTTT. Encoded protein: CASSPARTLNTGELFF.

This chain uses TRBV6-5 with TRBJ2-7, with 8 bases fitting TRBD1. The CDR3 is made up of 15 amino acids. The ends lost 2 bases at V and 5 bases at J; junction bases unmatched: 8. Germline loops: CDR1 MNHEY, CDR2 SVGAGI. CDR3 region: CASSYRRDRFNEQYF. Here the CDR3 DNA reads TGTGCCAGCAGTTACCGCCGGGACAGGTTCAACGAGCAGTACTTC.

The CDR3 loop reads CASSSGTALMGYEQYF. The DNA for the CDR3 is TGTGCCAGCAGCTCCGGGACAGCTTTAATGGGATACGAGCAGTACTTC. The V gene is TRBV7-2, the J gene TRBJ2-7, with 7 nucleotides matching TRBD1. The CDR3 loop spans 16 amino acids. Trimming took 4 bases from V and 4 from J; bases not matched to a gene: 13. Germline CDR1 SGHTA, CDR2 FQGNSA. The full variable domain, completed using reference TRBV7-2 and TRBJ2-7, is GAGVSQSPSNKVTEKGKDVELRCDPISGHTALYWYRQSLGQGLEFLIYFQGNSAPDKSGLPSDRFSAERTGGSVSTLTIQRTQQEDSAVYLCASSSGTALMGYEQYFGPGTRLTVT.

The chain employs TRBV19 and TRBJ1-2; D is uncertain. The germline V gene encodes CDR1 LNHDA and CDR2 SQIVND (reference sequence). V dropped 6 bases and J dropped 0 bases, with 8 bases sitting between them. The CDR3 runs to 13 residues. The CDR3 DNA follows: TGTGCCAGTAGCACCGGAGCTAACTATGGCTACACCTTC. Protein: CASSTGANYGYTF.

In its sample, this clonotype was seen once. The V and J genes are TRBV20-1 and TRBJ2-2, with D possibly TRBD2 on 6 matching bases. In germline, CDR1 is DFQATT, CDR2 SNEGSKA (reference sequence). Trimming left V 6 bases short and J 0 bases short, with 8 bases between. This CDR3 contains 13 residues. CDR3 region: CSAGGANTGELFF. Written as DNA, the CDR3 is TGCAGTGCGGGCGGGGCGAACACCGGGGAGCTGTTTTTT.

V usage is TRBV29-1 and J usage is TRBJ2-7, with D possibly TRBD1 on 6 matching bases. Trimming shortened V by 7 bases and J by 1 base, and 20 bases separated the two germline ends. The V gene's germline CDR1 is SQVTM and CDR2 ANQGSEA. This CDR3 contains 15 residues. The CDR3: CSAVGDTNPSYEQYF. The CDR3 DNA reads as TGCAGCGCCGTAGGGGACACAAATCCTTCCTACGAGCAGTACTTC.

V is TRBV29-1 and J is TRBJ2-1, with D perhaps matching TRBD1 or TRBD2 (5 bases each). The germline CDR1 and CDR2 sequences are SQVTM and ANQGSEA. The CDR3 loop spans 17 amino acids. Between the trimmed V and J ends, which lost 3 bases and 0 bases, there was a span of 18 bases. The CDR3 DNA sequence: TGCAGCGTTGACCCTTACCGGGACCCGAGCTCCTACAATGAGCAGTTCTTC. This gives the protein CSVDPYRDPSSYNEQFF.

J is TRBJ1-1 and V is TRBV20-1; D is ambiguous. This CDR3 has 11 residues. V gave up 7 bases and J gave up 10 bases, with 16 bases separating them. Germline lookup yields CDR1 DFQATT and CDR2 SNEGSKA (reference sequence). The CDR3 loop is CSVMRTSGAFF. Here the CDR3 DNA reads TGCAGTGTCATGAGGACGTCCGGAGCTTTCTTT.

The gene calls are TRBV19 and TRBJ2-1; perhaps TRBD2 as D (6 bases). CDR3 length equals 13 residues. Between the trimmed V and J ends, which lost 1 base and 9 bases, there was a span of 10 bases. Germline CDR1 is LNHDA and CDR2 is SQIVND (reference sequence). The CDR3 spells CASSIAGVREQFF. The CDR3 DNA follows: TGTGCCAGTAGTATAGCGGGAGTGCGTGAGCAGTTCTTC.

The rearrangement links TRBV18 to TRBJ2-2; unclear D gene. CDR3 length: 14 residues. V lost 2 bases to trimming and J lost 2 bases, with 6 bases between them. From germline, CDR1 is KGHSH and CDR2 LQKENI. CDR3 bases: TGTGCCAGCTCACCATCCGTCAACACCGGGGAGCTGTTTTTT. As protein: CASSPSVNTGELFF.

The V gene is TRBV4-2, the J gene TRBJ1-5, with 11 bases fitting TRBD1. CDR1 is LGHNA and CDR2 is YNFKEQ in the germline V gene. This CDR3 has 15 amino acids. Germline trimming cut 2 bases from V and 7 bases from J; bases unmatched to any gene: 4. The CDR3 DNA reads TGTGCCAGCAGCCAATGGACAGGGGGCAGGCAGCCCCAGCATTTT. Translated, it gives CASSQWTGGRQPQHF.